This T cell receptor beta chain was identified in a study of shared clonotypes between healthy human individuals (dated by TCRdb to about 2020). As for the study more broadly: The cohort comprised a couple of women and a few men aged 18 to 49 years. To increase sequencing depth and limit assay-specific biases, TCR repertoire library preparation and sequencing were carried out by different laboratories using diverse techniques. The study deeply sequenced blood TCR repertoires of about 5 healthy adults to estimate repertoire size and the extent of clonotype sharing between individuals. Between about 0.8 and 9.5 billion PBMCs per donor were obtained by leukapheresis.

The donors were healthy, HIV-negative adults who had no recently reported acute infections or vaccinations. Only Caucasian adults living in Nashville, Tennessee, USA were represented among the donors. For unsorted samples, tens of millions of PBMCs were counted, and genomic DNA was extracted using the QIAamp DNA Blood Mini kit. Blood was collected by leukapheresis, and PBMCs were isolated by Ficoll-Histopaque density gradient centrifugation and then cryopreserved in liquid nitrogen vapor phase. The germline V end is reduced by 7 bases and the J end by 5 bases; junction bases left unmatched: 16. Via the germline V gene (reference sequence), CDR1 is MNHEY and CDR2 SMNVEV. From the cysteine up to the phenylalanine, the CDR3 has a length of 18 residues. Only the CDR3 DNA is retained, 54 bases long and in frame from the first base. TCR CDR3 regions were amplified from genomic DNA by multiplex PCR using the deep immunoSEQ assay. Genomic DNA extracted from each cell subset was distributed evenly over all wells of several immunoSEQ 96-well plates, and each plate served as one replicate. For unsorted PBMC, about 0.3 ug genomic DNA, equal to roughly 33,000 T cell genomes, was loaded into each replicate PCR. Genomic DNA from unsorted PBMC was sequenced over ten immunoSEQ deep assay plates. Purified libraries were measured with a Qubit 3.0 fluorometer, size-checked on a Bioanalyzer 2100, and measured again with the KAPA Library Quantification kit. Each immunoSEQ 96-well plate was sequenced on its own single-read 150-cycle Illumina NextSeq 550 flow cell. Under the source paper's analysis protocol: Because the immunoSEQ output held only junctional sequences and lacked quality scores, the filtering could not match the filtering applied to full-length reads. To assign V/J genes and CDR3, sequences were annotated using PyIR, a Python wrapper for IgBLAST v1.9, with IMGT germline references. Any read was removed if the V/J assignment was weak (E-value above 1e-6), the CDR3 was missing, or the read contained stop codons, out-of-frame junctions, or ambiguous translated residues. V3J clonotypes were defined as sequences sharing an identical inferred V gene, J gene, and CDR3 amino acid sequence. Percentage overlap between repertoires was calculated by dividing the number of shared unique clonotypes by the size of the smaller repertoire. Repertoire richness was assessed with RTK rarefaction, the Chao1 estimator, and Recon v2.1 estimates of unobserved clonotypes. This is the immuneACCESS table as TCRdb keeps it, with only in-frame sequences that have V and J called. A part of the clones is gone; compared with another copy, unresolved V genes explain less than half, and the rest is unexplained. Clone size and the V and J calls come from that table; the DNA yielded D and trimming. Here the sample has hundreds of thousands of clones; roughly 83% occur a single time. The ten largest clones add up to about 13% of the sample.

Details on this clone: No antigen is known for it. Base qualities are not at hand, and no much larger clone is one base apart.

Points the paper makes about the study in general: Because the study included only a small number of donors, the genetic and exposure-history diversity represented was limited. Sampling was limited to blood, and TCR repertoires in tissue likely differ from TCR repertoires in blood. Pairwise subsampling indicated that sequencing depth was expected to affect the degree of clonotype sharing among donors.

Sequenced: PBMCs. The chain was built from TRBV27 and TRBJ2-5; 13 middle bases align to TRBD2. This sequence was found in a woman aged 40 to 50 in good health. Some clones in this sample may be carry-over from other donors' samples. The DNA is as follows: TGTGCCAGCAACCCCGGGACTAGCGGGAATACTTTTGGGGAGACCCAGTACTTC. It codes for CASNPGTSGNTFGETQYF.